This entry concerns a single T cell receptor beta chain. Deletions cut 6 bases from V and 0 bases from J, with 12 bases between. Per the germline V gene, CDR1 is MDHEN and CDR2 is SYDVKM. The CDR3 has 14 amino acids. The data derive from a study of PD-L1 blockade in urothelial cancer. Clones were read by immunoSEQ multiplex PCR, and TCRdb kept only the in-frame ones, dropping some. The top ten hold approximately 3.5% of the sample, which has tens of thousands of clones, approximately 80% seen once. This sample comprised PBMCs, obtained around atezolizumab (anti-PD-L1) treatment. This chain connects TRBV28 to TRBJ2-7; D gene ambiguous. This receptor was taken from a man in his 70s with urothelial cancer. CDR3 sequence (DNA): TGTGCCAGCAGGGTATCACAACCCTCCTACGAGCAGTACTTC. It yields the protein CASRVSQPSYEQYF.